A selection of T cell receptor beta chains follows, all from one sample in a study of blood T cell repertoires in COVID-19. The table came from immunoSEQ multiplex PCR; TCRdb's copy has only in-frame clones and leaves some out. The profile shows some 21,000 clones, roughly 88% of them singletons. Material: peripheral blood. Receptors were obtained from a woman older than 75 with active or convalescent COVID-19. Each CDR3 is given with its conserved first and last residue. Each record gives: D gene, V gene, J gene, clone size, CDR3 protein, CDR3 DNA. A D gene is named only where the DNA matches it firmly. The size entry is marked missing in some rows and otherwise reads once, few, many or a size class.

TRBD1,TRBV29-1,TRBJ1-2,-,CSVTGQGAYGYTF,TGCAGCGTTACCGGACAGGGGGCGTATGGCTACACCTTC
-,TRBV3-1/TRBV3-2,TRBJ1-2,-,CASSQYSTGTGYTF,TGTGCCAGCAGCCAGTACAGCACAGGGACTGGCTACACCTTC
-,TRBV5-1,TRBJ2-1,-,CASSPTAPTYANEQFF,TGCGCCAGCAGCCCGACAGCTCCAACCTATGCGAATGAGCAGTTCTTC
TRBD1,TRBV19,TRBJ1-2,-,CASRVGEGTVNYGYTF,TGTGCCAGTAGGGTTGGCGAAGGGACAGTTAACTATGGCTACACCTTC
-,TRBV6-6,TRBJ2-5,-,CASSSHQARETQYF,TGTGCCAGCAGTTCCCACCAAGCGAGAGAGACCCAGTACTTC
TRBD1,TRBV5-4,TRBJ2-7,-,CASSYRQGPSSYEQYF,TGTGCCAGCAGCTACCGACAGGGGCCGAGCTCCTACGAGCAGTACTTC
-,TRBV28,TRBJ2-7,once,CASSLAGLPPYEQYF,TGTGCCAGCAGTTTAGCGGGACTGCCCCCCTACGAGCAGTACTTC
-,TRBV11-1,TRBJ2-6,-,CASSLASSGANVLTF,TGTGCCAGCAGCTTAGCCAGTTCTGGGGCCAACGTCCTGACTTTC
TRBD2,TRBV2,TRBJ2-7,-,CASNRFGGADLPEQYF,TGTGCCAGCAACCGATTCGGGGGGGCTGATCTGCCCGAGCAGTACTTC
-,TRBV3-1/TRBV3-2,TRBJ1-1,large,CAARGSTEAFF,TGTGCCGCCAGGGGATCCACTGAAGCTTTCTTT
-,TRBV27,TRBJ2-7,-,CASSFYFRAGYEQYF,TGTGCCAGCAGTTTTTACTTCAGGGCTGGCTACGAGCAGTACTTC
-,TRBV24-1,TRBJ1-2,-,CATSRGSNYGYTF,TGTGCCACCAGTAGGGGCAGTAACTATGGCTACACCTTC
-,TRBV5-1,TRBJ2-1,-,CASSHKVSREQFF,TGCGCCAGCAGCCATAAAGTATCGAGGGAGCAGTTCTTC
TRBD1,TRBV19,TRBJ1-4,-,CAARQGVGEKLFF,TGTGCCGCCCGACAGGGGGTCGGTGAAAAACTGTTTTTT
TRBD2,TRBV2,TRBJ2-3,-,CASSVGLAGVPAQYF,TGTGCCAGCAGTGTTGGGCTAGCGGGAGTGCCGGCGCAGTATTTT
-,TRBV5-8,TRBJ1-3,-,CASSLDTGNLYGNTIYF,TGTGCCAGCAGCTTGGATACAGGGAATCTTTATGGAAACACCATATATTTT
-,TRBV9,TRBJ1-2,-,CASSVSVGDSYGYTF,TGTGCCAGCAGCGTATCCGTGGGAGATTCCTATGGCTACACCTTC
-,TRBV2,TRBJ2-7,-,CASSEARGPANEQYF,TGTGCCAGCAGTGAAGCAAGGGGTCCCGCCAACGAGCAGTACTTC
TRBD1,TRBV28,TRBJ2-2,-,CASSASDRDTGELFF,TGTGCCAGCAGTGCCTCGGACAGGGACACCGGGGAGCTGTTTTTT
-,TRBV11-3,TRBJ2-1,-,CASSLVGSVLSYNEQFF,TGTGCCAGCAGCTTAGTTGGTAGCGTCCTCTCCTACAATGAGCAGTTCTTC
-,TRBV5-5,TRBJ2-3,-,CASSLVGLGTDTQYF,TGTGCCAGCAGCTTGGTGGGACTGGGCACAGATACGCAGTATTTT
TRBD1,TRBV24-1,TRBJ1-4,-,CATSDGGQGNEKLFF,TGTGCCACCAGTGATGGCGGACAGGGGAATGAAAAACTGTTTTTT
TRBD1,TRBV19,TRBJ1-6,-,CASSLRGTGQGVYNSPLHF,TGTGCCAGTAGCCTCCGTGGGACAGGTCAGGGGGTATATAATTCACCCCTCCACTTT